These 30 T cell receptor beta chains were all obtained from the same sample, sequenced in a study of neurological immune-mediated disorders. TCRdb used MiXCR to reprocess the 5' RACE reads, holding one entry per CDR3 protein. Among roughly 70,000 distinct CDR3 sequences, about 4% were seen once, and the ten largest hold 1% to 1.5%. Sequenced input: PBMCs. Receptors were obtained from a man aged 30 to 45 with multiple sclerosis.

The chain links TRBV11-2 to TRBJ1-1, with a weak D call TRBD1 (5 bases). CDR1 and CDR2 from the germline V gene are SGHAT and FQNNGV. V gave up 7 bases and J gave up 7 bases, with 16 bases separating them. The CDR3 is made up of 13 amino acids. The CDR3, as DNA: TGTGCCAGCACGAAGGGACCCCGAAATGAAGCTTTCTTT. This translates into CASTKGPRNEAFF.

A note on this clonotype: One end of the junction fails to match germline, which may point to a read error. This chain connects TRBV2 to TRBJ1-6, with D maybe TRBD1 (5 bases). The CDR3 has 14 residues. CDR1 and CDR2 (germline): SNHLY, FYNNEI. CDR3 DNA sequence: TGTGCCAGCAGTGGACTGAGGGGAAATTCACCCCTCAACTTT. This gives the protein CASSGLRGNSPLNF. Drawing the rest from reference TRBV2 and TRBJ1-6, the complete variable domain is EPEVTQTPSHQVTQMGQEVILRCVPISNHLYFYWYRQILGQKVEFLVSFYNNEISEKSEIFDDQFSVERPDGSNFTLKIRSTKLEDSAMYFCASSGLRGNSPLNFGNGTRLTVT.

The chain recombines TRBV20-1 with TRBJ2-2, with TRBD2 identical over 12 bases. The germline CDR1 and CDR2 sequences are DFQATT and SNEGSKA (reference sequence). J gave up 6 bases and V 2 bases, and 7 bases lay outside the gene matches. The length of the CDR3 is 16 residues. CDR3 in amino acids: CSARKPGLAGSGELFF. DNA for the CDR3: TGCAGTGCTAGAAAGCCGGGACTAGCGGGTTCCGGGGAGCTGTTTTTT.

This clonotype turned up a few times. The chain joins TRBV4-1 to TRBJ2-3; D call uncertain. The germline V gene encodes CDR1 MGHRA and CDR2 YSYEKL. This CDR3 spans 17 amino acids. Trimming stripped 0 bases from V and 0 bases from J, with 13 bases between. CDR3 coding DNA: TGCGCCAGCAGCCAAGACCAGTCAGGCCCTAGCACAGATACGCAGTATTTT. Translation: CASSQDQSGPSTDTQYF.

Only a few counts were recorded for this clonotype. Lacking the conserved final phenylalanine or tryptophan, this CDR3 likely reflects a read error. The limits of the CDR3 on the DNA are not certain, so only TCRdb's listed CDR3 is given. This chain connects TRBV11-2 to TRBJ1-2; whether TRBD1, the table's D call, matches the DNA was not checked. Per germline, CDR1 SGHAT and CDR2 FQNNGV. The CDR3 sequence runs 14 residues, both termini included. The CDR3 is CASSPQTGGGVDTN.

There are many counts of this clonotype. The chain has TRBV20-1 and TRBJ2-2; TRBD2 might be the D (6 bases). Germline V gene lookup returns CDR1 DFQATT and CDR2 SNEGSKA (reference sequence). Trimming removed 6 bases from V and 6 bases from J, with 14 bases in between. The CDR3 sequence is 13 residues long. CDR3 residues: CSARTGTSGELFF. CDR3 DNA sequence: TGCAGTGCACGGACTGGGACTTCCGGGGAGCTGTTTTTT.

This clonotype has ten or more counts. This chain connects TRBV29-1 to TRBJ1-1; 8 nucleotides agree with TRBD1. V shed 4 bases and J 0 bases; nucleotides not matched to a gene: 7. The CDR3 has 15 amino acids. The germline V gene encodes CDR1 SQVTM and CDR2 ANQGSEA. The CDR3 is CSVAPGQGMNTEAFF. The CDR3 nucleotides are TGCAGCGTTGCCCCAGGACAGGGAATGAACACTGAAGCTTTCTTT. The full variable domain, completed using reference TRBV29-1 and TRBJ1-1, is SAVISQKPSRDICQRGTSLTIQCQVDSQVTMMFWYRQQPGQSLTLIATANQGSEATYESGFVIDKFPISRPNLTFSTLTVSNMSPEDSSIYLCSVAPGQGMNTEAFFGQGTRLTVV.

This clonotype was counted only a few times. One end of the junction is discordant with germline, which a read error may explain. The genes are TRBV20-1 and TRBJ1-6; perhaps TRBD1 as D (6 bases). In germline, CDR1 is DFQATT, CDR2 SNEGSKA (reference sequence). The CDR3 is 15 residues long. The CDR3, as DNA: TGCAGTGCTAGAATAGGCAGGGGTGGTTATTCACCCCTCAACTTT. This translates into CSARIGRGGYSPLNF.

This clonotype was detected many times. Germline is not matched at one junction end, which may reflect a read error. This rearrangement joins TRBV5-1 to TRBJ1-6, with 8 bases aligning to TRBD1. The CDR3 extends over 19 amino acids. Germline assignment: CDR1 SGHRS and CDR2 YFSETQ. This CDR3 reads CASSRSGQAISSYNSPLNF. CDR3 coding DNA: TGCGCCAGCAGCCGGTCGGGACAGGCGATAAGCTCCTATAATTCACCCCTCAACTTT.

This clonotype was counted ten times or more. The chain uses TRBV18 and TRBJ2-3, with TRBD1 matching over 7 bases. Germline CDR1 is KGHSH and CDR2 is LQKENI. V dropped 0 bases and J dropped 9; count of bases not matched to a gene: 6. This CDR3 spans 14 amino acids. The CDR3 DNA reads TGTGCCAGCTCACCACCCGGGACAGTAAGGACGCAGTATTTT. As protein: CASSPPGTVRTQYF.

The sample holds many counts of this clonotype. This chain connects TRBV4-1 to TRBJ2-1; 11 bases line up with TRBD1. Germline CDR1 and CDR2: MGHRA and YSYEKL. This CDR3 spans 14 amino acids. V was pared by 4 bases and J by 8 bases, with 4 bases of the junction left unmatched. As DNA, the CDR3 is TGCGCCAGCAGCCCGGACAGGGGGCAGGATGAGCAGTTCTTC. This gives the protein CASSPDRGQDEQFF.

This clonotype was counted ten times or more. The CDR3 coding sequence is TGTGCCAGCAGCTTGGAACAGGGACTTTCCTCTACGCAGTATTTT. Residues: CASSLEQGLSSTQYF. This chain joins TRBV5-4 and TRBJ2-3, with D tentatively TRBD1 or TRBD2 (6 bases each). The germline V gene has CDR1 SGHNT and CDR2 YYREEE (reference sequence). CDR3 length: 15 amino acids. V lost 0 bases and J 8 bases, leaving 16 bases between the germline ends.

The chain recombines TRBV9 with TRBJ1-4, with TRBD1 matching over 7 bases. The V gene's germline CDR1 is SGDLS and CDR2 YYNGEE. This CDR3 region has 16 residues. Trimming at V came to 4 bases and at J to 7 bases, leaving 13 bases not matched to a gene. The CDR3 region is CASSSQTGREGEKLFF. The DNA of the CDR3 is TGTGCCAGCAGCTCCCAGACAGGGCGGGAGGGTGAAAAACTGTTTTTT.

In regard to this clonotype: A much larger clone lies one base from this, so it may be a read error. V is TRBV15 and J is TRBJ2-3; maybe TRBD2 (5 bases). Deletions cut 8 bases from V and 7 bases from J, with 16 bases between. Per germline, CDR1 LNHNV and CDR2 YYDKDF (reference sequence). CDR3 length: 13 residues. CDR3 nucleotides: TGTGCCACCCGGGGAAAGGGAGTGAATACGCAGTATTTT. This sequence encodes CATRGKGVNTQYF.

This clonotype has a count of ten or more. V is TRBV5-1 and J is TRBJ1-2; 9 bases fit TRBD1. Germline loops: CDR1 SGHRS, CDR2 YFSETQ. V dropped 3 bases and J dropped 7; count of bases not matched to a gene: 10. CDR3 length: 15 residues. The chain's CDR3 is CASSSGTGTMGGYTF. CDR3 sequence (DNA): TGCGCCAGCAGCTCCGGGACAGGGACCATGGGTGGCTACACCTTC.

In this sample, this clonotype turned up many times. This sequence joins TRBV3-1 and TRBJ2-3, with D tentatively TRBD2 (5 bases). The CDR3 runs 16 residues. Germline loops: CDR1 LGHDT, CDR2 YNNKEL (reference sequence). The V end lost 2 bases, the J end lost 3 bases, and 15 bases lay between the germline ends. The CDR3 is CASSQLRGATTDTQYF. The CDR3 DNA reads as TGTGCCAGCAGCCAACTACGGGGAGCCACGACAGATACGCAGTATTTT.

This clonotype was picked up many times. The chain couples TRBV5-1 to TRBJ1-1; no clear D. The V end was cut by 5 bases, the J end by 0 bases, with 8 bases between. The germline V gene encodes CDR1 SGHRS and CDR2 YFSETQ. This CDR3 comprises 13 residues. The CDR3 sequence: CASSTSMNTEAFF. CDR3 coding DNA: TGCGCCAGCAGTACAAGCATGAACACTGAAGCTTTCTTT.

This clonotype was recorded many times. The rearrangement links TRBV20-1 to TRBJ2-1, with TRBD2 identical over 11 bases. V was pared by 5 bases and J by 1 base, with 16 bases of the junction left unmatched. CDR1 and CDR2 (germline): DFQATT, SNEGSKA (reference sequence). This CDR3 is 19 amino acids long. CDR3: CSAPLVAGGPSGSYNEQFF. The DNA for the CDR3 is TGCAGTGCTCCCCTGGTAGCGGGGGGGCCGAGCGGGTCCTACAATGAGCAGTTCTTC.

There are many counts of this clonotype. The rearrangement joins TRBV29-1 to TRBJ2-1; D remains unclear. Germline values: CDR1 SQVTM, CDR2 ANQGSEA. The V end was cut by 5 bases, the J end by 3 bases, with 14 bases between. The CDR3 is made up of 14 amino acids. CDR3 region: CSVPLQLGYNEQFF. The CDR3 DNA follows: TGCAGCGTTCCCCTACAACTGGGCTACAATGAGCAGTTCTTC.

This clonotype showed up many times. The chain is built from TRBV5-1 and TRBJ2-2; D unclear. Per germline, CDR1 SGHRS and CDR2 YFSETQ. This CDR3 is 14 amino acids long. Trimming left V 6 bases short and J 3 bases short, with 12 bases between. CDR3 sequence: CASTTRPDTGELFF. CDR3 in DNA: TGCGCCAGCACCACCCGGCCCGACACCGGGGAGCTGTTTTTT.

This clonotype was seen repeatedly, ten times or more. The rearrangement links TRBV24-1 to TRBJ2-2, with D unresolved. Germline CDR1 reads KGHDR; CDR2 reads SFDVKD. V gave up 5 bases and J gave up 4 bases, with 7 bases separating them. The CDR3 sequence is 13 residues long. The CDR3, as DNA: TGTGCCACCAGTGGCTCGTCCACCGGGGAGCTGTTTTTT. As protein: CATSGSSTGELFF.

The chain combines TRBV6-5 with TRBJ2-3; possibly TRBD2 for D (6 bases). Germline V gives CDR1 MNHEY, CDR2 SVGAGI. Trimming left V 6 bases short and J 5 bases short, with 24 bases between. CDR3 length: 17 amino acids. CDR3 amino acids: CASSPDVSGWAGDTQYF. Written as DNA, the CDR3 is TGTGCCAGCAGCCCTGACGTGAGCGGGTGGGCAGGAGATACGCAGTATTTT.

This clonotype was observed at least ten times. V is TRBV6-5 and J is TRBJ2-5; TRBD1 is a possible D gene (6 bases). CDR1 is MNHEY and CDR2 is SVGAGI in the germline V gene. Trimming shortened V by 6 bases and J by 1 base, and 15 bases separated the two germline ends. The CDR3 extends over 15 amino acids. The CDR3 DNA follows: TGTGCCAGCAGCTCGCCGGGACACTTCCAAGAGACCCAGTACTTC. This translates into CASSSPGHFQETQYF.

The table lists this clonotype with many counts. The CDR3 DNA follows: TGTGCCAGCACCCTGGGACAGGGGGCGCGGAATGAGCAGTTCTTC. As protein: CASTLGQGARNEQFF. V and J are TRBV5-8 and TRBJ2-1; 12 positions agree with TRBD1. The J segment lost 7 bases and the V segment lost 6 bases, leaving 8 bases of the junction unmatched. The V gene's germline CDR1 is SGHTS and CDR2 YDEGEE. The CDR3 extends over 15 amino acids.

This clonotype was seen ten or more times. The chain uses TRBV4-1 and TRBJ1-2; 7 bases are shared with TRBD1. V lost 2 bases, J lost 13 bases, and 13 bases stayed unmatched. Germline V gene data show CDR1 as MGHRA and CDR2 as YSYEKL. This CDR3 spans 14 amino acids. The CDR3 loop reads CASSQTTGQLAGTF. CDR3 sequence (DNA): TGCGCCAGCAGCCAAACAACGGGACAGCTCGCTGGCACCTTC.

The sample holds a few counts of this clonotype. The J gene is TRBJ1-1, the V gene TRBV3-1, with D unclear. This CDR3 comprises 12 residues. V gave up 5 bases and J gave up 4 bases, with 8 bases separating them. CDR1 and CDR2 from the germline V gene are LGHDT and YNNKEL (reference sequence). The CDR3 nucleotides read TGTGCCAGCAGCAAGGGTTCCACTGAAGCTTTCTTT. Protein: CASSKGSTEAFF.

This clonotype was seen at least ten times. CDR3 loop: CSAAQGDTEAFF. CDR3 DNA sequence: TGCAGTGCTGCTCAGGGAGACACTGAAGCTTTCTTT. V and J are TRBV20-1 and TRBJ1-1; perhaps TRBD1 as D (5 bases). Per germline, CDR1 DFQATT and CDR2 SNEGSKA (reference sequence). CDR3 length equals 12 residues. The V and J ends lost 5 bases and 3 bases respectively, with 10 bases between them.

This clonotype has a count of ten or more. This chain joins TRBV20-1 and TRBJ2-3; D uncertain. The CDR3 runs to 13 residues. V dropped 2 bases and J dropped 0 bases, with 6 bases sitting between them. Germline CDR1 DFQATT, CDR2 SNEGSKA (reference sequence). For the CDR3, the DNA is TGCAGTGCTAGAACACCCAGCACAGATACGCAGTATTTT. Amino acid sequence: CSARTPSTDTQYF.

This clonotype was seen more than once but under ten times. CDR3 loop: CSAGQSAQPQHF. CDR3 DNA: TGCAGTGCTGGACAGTCGGCTCAGCCCCAGCATTTT. The chain couples TRBV20-1 to TRBJ1-5, with D maybe TRBD1 (6 bases). Per the germline V gene, CDR1 is DFQATT and CDR2 is SNEGSKA (reference sequence). The V end was cut by 5 bases, the J end by 6 bases, with 11 bases between. This CDR3 is 12 amino acids long.

This clonotype was seen many times. V and J are TRBV18 and TRBJ1-1; D remains unclear. CDR3 length: 12 amino acids. Germline V gene lookup returns CDR1 KGHSH and CDR2 LQKENI. Trimming took off 2 bases at V and 2 bases at J, with 3 bases between the two ends. CDR3: CASSPANTEAFF. In DNA form, the CDR3 reads TGTGCCAGCTCACCAGCTAACACTGAAGCTTTCTTT.